The source of this TCR beta chain is a study of cytomegalovirus exposure and HLA in healthy donors. The PCR made use of 60 Vbeta and 13 Jbeta primers. TCRdb's table, derived via immunoSEQ multiplex PCR, lists solely in-frame clones and lacks some. The table has around 210,000 clones, around 80% seen once. Between the trimmed V and J ends, which lost 4 bases and 6 bases, there was a span of 7 bases. The germline gives CDR1 MNHEY, CDR2 SMNVEV (reference sequence). The CDR3 totals 12 residues. This chain joins TRBV27 and TRBJ2-1; unclear D gene. Source material: PBMCs. The sequence came from a man aged 45-65 years in good health and CMV-seronegative. The CDR3 bases are TGTGCCAGCAGTTCTGAGCGCAATGAGCAGTTCTTC. Its translation: CASSSERNEQFF.